This T cell receptor (beta chain) was identified during a study of cytomegalovirus exposure and HLA in healthy donors. Study results and limitations: There were about 160 TCR beta chains listed as cytomegalovirus-associated.

PCR was performed using 60 Vbeta and 13 Jbeta primers. Clones were sequenced by immunoSEQ multiplex PCR, and TCRdb holds only the in-frame ones, with some missing. The repertoire holds some 130,000 clones, with 76% as singletons. Healthy bone marrow donors made up the donor group. V was shortened by 4 bases and J by 4 bases, with 16 bases between the two germline ends. The CDR3 runs to 15 residues. Looked up from germline, CDR1 is MNHNS and CDR2 is SASEGT. The sample holds a few counts of this clone. Its antigen remains unidentified. The rearrangement links TRBV6-1 to TRBJ1-2; the D is unclear. This TCR was sampled from a man aged 35 to 55 in good health and CMV-seronegative. Sequencing was carried out using PBMCs. The CDR3 region has the DNA TGTGCCAGCAGTGCGTCCGGGAACGTGGGCTATGGCTACACCTTC. This codes for CASSASGNVGYGYTF.